This T cell receptor beta chain originates from a study of blood T cell repertoires in COVID-19. The protocol was immunoSEQ multiplex PCR, while the TCRdb copy is restricted to in-frame clones and leaves out a portion. The repertoire includes about 220,000 clones, 75% to 90% of them detected once, and about 5% sits in the top ten. Germline CDR1 and CDR2: MDHEN and SYDVKM. This CDR3 is built from 14 residues. V was pared by 5 bases and J by 3 bases, with 8 bases between. The source material was peripheral blood. The chain links TRBV28 to TRBJ1-6; D possibly corresponds to TRBD1 (6 bases). The receptor comes from an older woman with COVID-19, enrolled during active disease. CDR3 region: CASSPQGYNSPLHF. The CDR3 region has the DNA TGTGCCAGCAGTCCACAGGGCTATAATTCACCCCTCCACTTT.